The clone carrying this T cell receptor (beta chain) was counted between two and nine times. The data stem from a study of human T cells and chemical hapten exposure. TCRdb processed the RACE reads anew with MiXCR; each CDR3 protein has one entry. The data hold under 50,000 distinct CDR3 sequences, with over 7.5% observed a single time. The sample's time point: patch test 3, about 24 weeks after DPC sensitization. The treatment denotes: therapeutic diphenylcyclopropenone sensitization with weekly scalp DPC. It was unfractionated whole blood from which total RNA was extracted. Every patch test was put on after a blood sample was taken. V lost 1 base and J lost 3; bases outside the gene matches: 5. The CDR3 runs to 15 residues. Looked up from germline, CDR1 is GTSNPN and CDR2 is SVGIG (reference sequence).

The genes are TRBV30 and TRBJ1-5; 8 bases match TRBD1. The material was whole blood, obtained in connection with sensitization to the hapten diphenylcyclopropenone (DPC). The sequence was collected from a man aged 50-60 years with alopecia areata. Some clones in this sample may be carry-over from other donors' samples. DNA for the CDR3: TGTGCCTGGAGTGGAGGACAGGGCAACAATCAGCCCCAGCATTTT. Translating gives CAWSGGQGNNQPQHF.